This TCR beta chain was sequenced in a study of CD8 T cells in Susac syndrome. Deletions cut 1 base from V and 0 bases from J, with 9 bases between. The CDR3 has 15 residues. Looked up from germline, CDR1 is LGHNA and CDR2 is YSLEER. It was with random hexamers that roughly 0.5 to 1 ug RNA was reverse transcribed. From the immunoSEQ multiplex PCR reads, TCRdb called clonotypes with MiXCR, one entry per CDR3 protein. The table includes 250,000 to 300,000 distinct CDR3 sequences, 70% to 90% detected once. Study-wide findings and caveats: An acknowledgment was made by the study that its TCR sequencing and HLA analysis involved relatively few individuals.

The multiple sclerosis controls comprised treatment-naive patients whose relapsing-remitting disease was stable or active. CD8+ and CD4+ T cells were negatively isolated; TEMRA cells were FACS-enriched. Details on this clonotype: Antigen: not known. Since no conserved phenylalanine or tryptophan closes the CDR3, a read error is the likely cause.

The TCR comes from a human donor with multiple sclerosis. The sample was CD8+ T cells from PBMCs. This chain joins TRBV4-3 and TRBJ1-1; no definite D call. CDR3 amino acids: CASSQAGSMNTEAFL. As DNA, the CDR3 is TGCGCCAGCAGCCAAGCGGGGTCCATGAACACTGAAGCTTTCCTT.